The entry that follows covers one T cell receptor (beta chain) sequence. As processed by the authors: Estimation of nucleated cell counts relied on the amplification of reference gene primers. TCRdb's table, derived via immunoSEQ multiplex PCR, lists solely in-frame clones and lacks some. V and J calls and clone size follow that table, whereas D and trimming were derived from the DNA. Here the sample spans about 60,000 clones, nearly 90% being singletons. The data stem from a study of blood T cell repertoires in COVID-19. The ends lost 1 base at V and 0 bases at J; junction bases unmatched: 9. The germline V gene encodes CDR1 LNHNV and CDR2 YYDKDF (reference sequence). CDR3 length equals 19 residues.

This chain joins TRBV15 and TRBJ2-5, with 12 bases that match TRBD2. The sample taken for sequencing was peripheral blood. This TCR derives from a man aged 55-75 years with active COVID-19. The CDR3, as DNA: TGTGCCACCAGCAGAGGCCGACTAGCGGGGGACTCGTACCAAGAGACCCAGTACTTC. Translating it yields CATSRGRLAGDSYQETQYF.